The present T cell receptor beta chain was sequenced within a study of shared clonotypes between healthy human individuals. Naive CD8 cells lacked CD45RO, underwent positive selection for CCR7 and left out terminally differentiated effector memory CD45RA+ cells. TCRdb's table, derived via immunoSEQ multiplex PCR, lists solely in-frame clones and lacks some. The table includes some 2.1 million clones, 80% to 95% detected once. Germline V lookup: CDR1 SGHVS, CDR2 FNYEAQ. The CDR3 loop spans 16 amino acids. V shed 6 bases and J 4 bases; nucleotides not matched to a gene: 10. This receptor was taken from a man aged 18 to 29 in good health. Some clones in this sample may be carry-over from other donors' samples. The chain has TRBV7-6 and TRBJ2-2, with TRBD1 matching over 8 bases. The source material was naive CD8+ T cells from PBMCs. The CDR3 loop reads CASSSPGGAGTGELFF. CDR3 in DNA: TGTGCCAGCAGTTCCCCAGGGGGCGCGGGCACCGGGGAGCTGTTTTTT.